Presented here are 9 T cell receptor beta chains from one specimen sequenced in a study of blood T cell repertoires in COVID-19. TCRdb keeps only in-frame clones here, not all; method: immunoSEQ multiplex PCR. The sample consists of over 600,000 clones, approximately 90% of them appearing once. The sequencing input was peripheral blood. These receptors were taken from a woman in her late teens or twenties with acute or convalescent COVID-19.

The chain recombines TRBV4-1 with TRBJ2-7, with 8 bases identical to TRBD1. V shed 4 bases and J 3 bases; nucleotides not matched to a gene: 5. Germline V gene data show CDR1 as MGHRA and CDR2 as YSYEKL. CDR3 length: 14 amino acids. The CDR3 bases are TGCGCCAGCAGCCCTGGACAGGGTATCTACGAGCAGTACTTC. It is translated as CASSPGQGIYEQYF.

The chain combines TRBV5-6 with TRBJ2-1, with TRBD2 matching 8 bases. Germline lookup yields CDR1 SGHDT and CDR2 YYEEEE. The CDR3 runs 16 residues. J was trimmed by 7 bases and V by 4 bases; bases with no gene match: 13. The CDR3 sequence: CASSHSRRLARNEQFF. The CDR3 region has the DNA TGTGCCAGCAGCCACTCACGGCGACTAGCGAGGAATGAGCAGTTCTTC.

The CDR3 spells CAWVGVAGARGTQYF. CDR3 bases: TGTGCCTGGGTGGGGGTAGCGGGGGCCCGGGGTACGCAGTATTTT. The rearrangement uses TRBV30 and TRBJ2-3; 9 bases agree with TRBD2. The CDR3 spans 15 residues. The V gene's germline CDR1 is GTSNPN and CDR2 SVGIG (reference sequence). V was pared by 5 bases and J by 8 bases, with 14 bases of the junction left unmatched.

The chain uses TRBV19 and TRBJ1-2; D not resolved. V was shortened by 7 bases and J by 8 bases, with 14 bases between the two germline ends. CDR1 and CDR2 (germline): LNHDA, SQIVND (reference sequence). CDR3 length equals 12 residues. CDR3 region: CASNALLGGYTF. CDR3 DNA: TGTGCCAGTAACGCATTGCTCGGGGGCTACACCTTC.

This chain links TRBV5-1 with TRBJ1-5; a weak D match, TRBD1 (5 bases). The CDR3 sequence is 14 residues long. V lost 0 bases and J lost 3, with 7 bases in between. CDR1 and CDR2 (germline): SGHRS, YFSETQ. This CDR3 reads CASSLEGLNQPQHF. The CDR3 DNA reads as TGCGCCAGCAGCTTGGAGGGGCTCAATCAGCCCCAGCATTTT.

The V and J genes are TRBV19 and TRBJ1-1; a possible D gene is TRBD1 (6 bases). The germline CDR1 and CDR2 sequences are LNHDA and SQIVND (reference sequence). CDR3 length: 14 amino acids. The ends were cut back, 7 bases at V and 4 bases at J, with 16 bases in the middle. This CDR3 reads CASTREGVGTEAFF. Written as DNA, the CDR3 is TGTGCCAGTACGAGGGAGGGGGTAGGCACTGAAGCTTTCTTT.

This CDR3 reads CASSLTRGIGNQPQHF. Here the CDR3 DNA reads TGTGCCAGCAGCTTGACGCGGGGTATCGGCAATCAGCCCCAGCATTTT. This chain uses TRBV5-5 with TRBJ1-5; D gene uncertain. Germline V lookup: CDR1 SGHKS, CDR2 YYEKEE (reference sequence). The V and J ends lost 1 base and 2 bases respectively, with 13 bases between them. The length of the CDR3 is 16 residues.

CDR3 loop: CASSYSNSGIYGYTF. The CDR3 DNA reads as TGTGCCAGCAGTTACTCGAATTCGGGGATCTATGGCTACACCTTC. The V gene is TRBV6-6, the J gene TRBJ1-2; no definite D call. V lost 0 bases and J lost 4, with 12 bases in between. CDR1 MNHNY and CDR2 SVGAGI come from the germline V gene (reference sequence). This CDR3 contains 15 residues.

The chain carries TRBV24-1 and TRBJ1-5; no firm D call. Trimming cost V 7 bases and J 10 bases, with 13 bases left between them. The germline gives CDR1 KGHDR, CDR2 SFDVKD. This CDR3 has 12 amino acids. Here the CDR3 reads CATSDIGLPQHF. CDR3 sequence (DNA): TGTGCCACCAGCGACATAGGTCTCCCCCAGCATTTT.